These T cell receptor beta chains were read from a single sample in a study of blood T cell repertoires in COVID-19. Produced via immunoSEQ multiplex PCR; TCRdb's table is partial and in-frame only. Of 180,000 or so clones in the sample, 85% to 90% were seen once. Sequencing was carried out using peripheral blood. These receptors originate from a woman aged 55-75 years with acute or convalescent COVID-19. The CDR3 runs from the conserved cysteine through the conserved F or W. The D gene is left open where the match is weak. Where a row states a size, it is once, few, many or the class of an expanded clone; other rows omit it.

clone_size j_call d_call v_call cdr3_nt cdr3_aa
NA TRBJ2-5 TRBD2 TRBV11-3 TGTGCCAGCAGCTTTCAAGGACTAGCCGTTAGTGAGACCCAGTACTTC CASSFQGLAVSETQYF
NA TRBJ2-5 NA TRBV5-1 TGCGCCAGCAGCTTGGGGACAATTCAAGAGACCCAGTACTTC CASSLGTIQETQYF
NA TRBJ2-5 TRBD1 TRBV19 TGTGCCAGTAGTACACTGAGGACAGGGTATATGGAGACCCAGTACTTC CASSTLRTGYMETQYF
NA TRBJ1-1 NA TRBV5-5 TGTGCCAGCAGCTTCCAAGGGGGCACTGAAGCTTTCTTT CASSFQGGTEAFF
NA TRBJ2-7 TRBD1 TRBV3-1/TRBV3-2 TGTGCCAGCAGCCAACCGGGACAGGGGGCTCTCGAGCAGTACTTC CASSQPGQGALEQYF
NA TRBJ1-1 TRBD1 TRBV11-2 TGTGCCAGCAGAAAGACAGGGCGCTACACTGAAGCTTTCTTT CASRKTGRYTEAFF
NA TRBJ1-5 NA TRBV19 TGTGCCAGTAATACAAATATGAACAATCAGCCCCAGCATTTT CASNTNMNNQPQHF
NA TRBJ1-2 TRBD1 TRBV3-1/TRBV3-2 TGTGCCAGCAGCCCTTCTCTCCCGGACAGGCGCACTAACTATGGCTACACCTTC CASSPSLPDRRTNYGYTF
NA TRBJ1-6 TRBD1 TRBV27 TGTGCCAGCAGTTTGACAGGGGTGCATAACCTCCACTTT CASSLTGVHNLHF
NA TRBJ1-4 NA TRBV7-3 TGTGCCAGCAGCTTAGGGCCCCAGGCTGAAAAACTGTTTTTT CASSLGPQAEKLFF
once TRBJ1-2 NA TRBV19 TGTGCCAGCACTAATAATCTTAACTATGGCTACACCTTC CASTNNLNYGYTF
few TRBJ2-5 NA TRBV9 TGTGCCAGCAGCGTGGGTGGTGACAGCCAAGAGACCCAGTACTTC CASSVGGDSQETQYF